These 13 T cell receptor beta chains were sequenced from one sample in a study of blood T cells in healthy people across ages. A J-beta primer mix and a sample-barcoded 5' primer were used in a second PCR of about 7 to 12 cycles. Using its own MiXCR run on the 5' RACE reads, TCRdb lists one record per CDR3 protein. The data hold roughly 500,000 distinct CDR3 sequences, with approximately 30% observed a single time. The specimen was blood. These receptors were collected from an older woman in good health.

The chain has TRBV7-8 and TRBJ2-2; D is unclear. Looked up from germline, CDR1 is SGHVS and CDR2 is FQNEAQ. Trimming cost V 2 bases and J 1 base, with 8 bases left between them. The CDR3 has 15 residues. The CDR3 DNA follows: TGTGCCAGCAGCTTAACCCGGCAGAACACCGGGGAGCTGTTTTTT. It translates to CASSLTRQNTGELFF.

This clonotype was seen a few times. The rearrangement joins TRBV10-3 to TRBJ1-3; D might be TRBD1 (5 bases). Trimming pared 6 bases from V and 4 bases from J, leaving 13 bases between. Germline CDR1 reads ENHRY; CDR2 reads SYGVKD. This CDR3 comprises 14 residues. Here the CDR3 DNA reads TGTGCCATCAGCCCCGGGACGGCGGGAAACACCATATATTTT. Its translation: CAISPGTAGNTIYF.

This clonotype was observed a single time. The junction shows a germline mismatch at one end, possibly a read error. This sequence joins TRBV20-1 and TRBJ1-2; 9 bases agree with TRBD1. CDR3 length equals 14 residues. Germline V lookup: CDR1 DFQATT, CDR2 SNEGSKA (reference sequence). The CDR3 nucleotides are TGCAGTGCTAGCCGACGGGACAGGGACTATGGCTGCACCTTC. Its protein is CSASRRDRDYGCTF.

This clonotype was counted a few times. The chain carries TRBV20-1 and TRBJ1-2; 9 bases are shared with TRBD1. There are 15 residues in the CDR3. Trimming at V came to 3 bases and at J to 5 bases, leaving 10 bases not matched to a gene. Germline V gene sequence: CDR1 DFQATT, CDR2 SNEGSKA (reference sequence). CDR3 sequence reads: CSASSLGQGIYGYTF. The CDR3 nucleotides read TGCAGTGCTAGTTCCCTGGGACAGGGTATATATGGCTACACCTTC.

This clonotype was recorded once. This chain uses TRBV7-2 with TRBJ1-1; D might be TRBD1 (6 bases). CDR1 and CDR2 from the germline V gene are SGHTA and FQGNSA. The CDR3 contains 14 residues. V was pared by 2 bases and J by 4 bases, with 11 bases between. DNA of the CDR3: TGTGCCAGCAGCTTATACAGGGATCCCACTGAAGCTTTCTTT. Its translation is CASSLYRDPTEAFF.

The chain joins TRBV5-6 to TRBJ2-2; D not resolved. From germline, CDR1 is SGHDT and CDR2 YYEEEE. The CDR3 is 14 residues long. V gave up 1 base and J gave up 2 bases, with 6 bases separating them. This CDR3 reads CASSLNGNTGELFF. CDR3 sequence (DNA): TGTGCCAGCAGCTTGAATGGCAACACCGGGGAGCTGTTTTTT.

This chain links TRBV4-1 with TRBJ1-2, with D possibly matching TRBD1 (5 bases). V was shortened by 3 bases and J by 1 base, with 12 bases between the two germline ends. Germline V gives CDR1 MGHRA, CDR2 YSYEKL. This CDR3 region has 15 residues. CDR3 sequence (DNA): TGCGCCAGCAGCCACCTCAAAGGGGTTAACTATGGCTACACCTTC. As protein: CASSHLKGVNYGYTF.

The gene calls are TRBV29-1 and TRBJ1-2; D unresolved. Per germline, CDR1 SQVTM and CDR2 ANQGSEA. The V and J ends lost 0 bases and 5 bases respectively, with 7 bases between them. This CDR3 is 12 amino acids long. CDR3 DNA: TGCAGCGTTGAAGAGGTGTATTATGGCTACACCTTC. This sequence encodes CSVEEVYYGYTF.

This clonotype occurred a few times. DNA of the CDR3: TGTGCCAGCAGCTTCCCGGAGGAGTTCTTC. Its translation is CASSFPEEFF. The chain is built from TRBV7-9 and TRBJ2-1; D perhaps matches TRBD2 (5 bases). The CDR3 consists of 10 residues. V shed 3 bases and J shed 14 bases, with 8 bases lying between them. Germline V gene data show CDR1 as SEHNR and CDR2 as FQNEAQ (reference sequence).

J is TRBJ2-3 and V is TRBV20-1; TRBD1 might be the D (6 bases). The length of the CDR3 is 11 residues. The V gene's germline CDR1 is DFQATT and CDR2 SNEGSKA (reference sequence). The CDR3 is CSKTRGDTQYF. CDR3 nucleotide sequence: TGCAGCAAAACTAGGGGGGATACGCAGTATTTT.

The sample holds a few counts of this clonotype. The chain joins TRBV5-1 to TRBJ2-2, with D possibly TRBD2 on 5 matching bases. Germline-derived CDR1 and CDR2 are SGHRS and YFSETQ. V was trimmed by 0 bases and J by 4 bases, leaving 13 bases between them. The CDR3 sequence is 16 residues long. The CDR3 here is CASSLVPGSSTGELFF. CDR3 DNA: TGCGCCAGCAGCTTGGTTCCGGGGTCGAGCACCGGGGAGCTGTTTTTT.

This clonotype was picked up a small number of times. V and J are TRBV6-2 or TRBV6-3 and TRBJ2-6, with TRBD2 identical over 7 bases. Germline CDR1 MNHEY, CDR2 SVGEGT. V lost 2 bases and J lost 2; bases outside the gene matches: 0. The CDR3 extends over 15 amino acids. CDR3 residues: CASSYRGAGANVLTF. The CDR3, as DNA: TGTGCCAGCAGTTACCGGGGGGCTGGGGCCAACGTCCTGACTTTC.

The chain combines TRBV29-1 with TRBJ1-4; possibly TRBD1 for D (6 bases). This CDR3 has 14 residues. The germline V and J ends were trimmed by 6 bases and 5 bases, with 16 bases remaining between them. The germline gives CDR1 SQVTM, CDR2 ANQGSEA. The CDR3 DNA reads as TGCAGCGTCCTGTCAGGGGCTTCCAATGAAAAACTGTTTTTT. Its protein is CSVLSGASNEKLFF.